This record covers a single TCR beta chain. It lacks a known antigen. The record has no base qualities; no much larger clone is one base away. What the treatment or condition label conveys for this sample: approximately nine-day PBMC culture with coronavirus spike peptide pools or control peptides (ViraFEST assay). CD4+ T cells from unexposed donors were collected before the COVID-19 pandemic (2011-2018). The study used the ViraFEST assay, which expanded antigen-specific T cells with peptide pools and then identified expanded clonotypes by TCR sequencing. Each well held more than 1.5 million PBMCs cultured in IMDM containing roughly 5% human AB serum and roughly 9.7 IU/ml IL-2, with 8.5 to 10 ug/ml peptide pools added. Half of the culture medium was replaced with fresh IL-2-containing medium on days 3 and 7. After 9 to 11 days of culture, CD4+ T cells were isolated by negative selection with the EasySep CD4+ T cell isolation kit. Unexposed donor CD4+ T cells were tested for reactivity to SARS-CoV-2 S and N and four common cold coronavirus spike pools, as cell number allowed. Ficoll-Paque Plus gradient centrifugation was used to isolate PBMCs from whole blood, and the isolated PBMCs were then either used fresh or cryopreserved at -140C. Each culture condition was generally run in triplicate wells. Leukapheresis product for the unexposed donors was purchased commercially.

This entry belongs to a study of vaccination and CD4 T cells after COVID-19 (dated by TCRdb to between 2021 and 2024). A note on the overall study: The convalescent cohort comprised six males and four females, including two Hispanic individuals, seven Caucasians, two Asians and one multiracial person. Post-vaccine blood samples were taken a median of about 72 days after the second vaccine dose, with a range of about 12 to 250 days. Each participant got two doses of either the Pfizer-BioNTech BNT162b2 vaccine (n=8) or the Moderna mRNA-1273 vaccine (n=2). The spike-specific CD4+ TCR repertoire was compared before and after mRNA vaccination in about nine COVID-19 convalescent patients and a handful of infection-naive healthy vaccine recipients. For stimulating the cultures, overlapping spike peptide pools were used, derived from SARS-CoV-2 as well as from the common cold coronaviruses HCoV-NL63, HCoV-OC43 and HCoV-229E. As controls, cultures received a CEFX viral epitope pool (the positive control), an HIV-1 Nef peptide pool (the negative control), or no peptide at all. Post-COVID blood samples were collected from convalescent patients a median of about 92 days after diagnosis, with a range of about 35 to 180 days. Memory CD4+ T cell crossreactivity between SARS-CoV-2 and common cold coronavirus spike proteins was assessed at the TCR clonotype level in an earlier paper using these donors. The research as a whole found: Of the vaccine-specific clones found in convalescent patients, nearly all (304 of 307) were mono-reactive for SARS-CoV-2 spike instead of being cross-reactive with common cold coronaviruses. The study included relatively few convalescent patients and did not analyze early timepoints after natural infection. An increase in the median number of SARS-CoV-2-reactive clonotypes from around 20 after infection to roughly 38 after vaccination was observed, but the change was not found to be significant. In convalescent patients, a median around 90% of post-vaccine SARS-CoV-2-reactive clones were detected only after vaccination, suggesting vaccine-specific priming.

Receptor libraries were prepared by PCR. At the Johns Hopkins FTIC core, DNA from the cultured CD4+ T cells underwent TCR sequencing with the Oncomine TCR Beta short-read assay. The QIAamp micro DNA kit was used to extract genomic DNA from the cultured CD4+ T cells. Oncomine TCR Beta libraries from cultured CD4+ T cells were pooled with unique dual indexes and sequenced on an Illumina iSeq 100. As for how the authors treated the data: Non-productive sequences were filtered out, and CDR3s that did not start with C, did not end with F or W, or were shorter than 7 amino acids were discarded. Antigen-specific clonotypes were identified using the MANAFEST web application through comparison of peptide-stimulated wells with reference and other culture wells. To be called positive, a clone needed an FDR below 0.05, an odds ratio above 5, and a productive frequency above 0.1% in at least two of three replicate wells. A clonotype was classed as cross-reactive if the clonotype showed significant expansion both in SARS-CoV-2 spike wells and in at least one common cold coronavirus spike condition. Similarity between CDR3 sequences was evaluated in R version 3.6.1 using Levenshtein distances (stringdist) and unrooted phylogenetic trees (ape). TCRdb reworked the public reads: Q25 trimming with fastp, MiXCR clone assembly, productive beta chains retained. CDR3 protein duplicates are merged, each entry listing the most common genes and DNA. The V and J calls shown here were made by TCRdb, not taken from the authors' results. Present in this sample are around 6,400 distinct CDR3 sequences, 35% of which were seen just once. Approximately 31% of the sample belongs to the ten largest clones.

Reading from cysteine to phenylalanine, the CDR3 counts 14 amino acids. CDR3 DNA is the only sequence kept; it has 42 bases, read in frame from the first base. The junction shows trimming of 5 bases on V and 6 bases on J, and the gene matches do not reach 12 bases of it. The germline V gene (reference sequence) provides CDR1 GTSNPN and CDR2 SVGIG. The sequence was obtained from a human donor in good health. The V and J genes are TRBV30 and TRBJ2-7; TRBD2 lines up with 8 middle nucleotides. The sequenced material came from CD4+ T cells from blood, cultured in vitro. This receptor has the CDR3 CAWGKGLARGEQYF. The DNA sequence follows: TGTGCCTGGGGGAAAGGACTAGCCCGCGGCGAGCAGTACTTC.